This T cell receptor beta chain comes out of a study of blood T cells in healthy people across ages (dated by TCRdb to between 2014 and 2017). About the study as a whole: In model experiments, roughly one uniquely barcoded TCR beta cDNA molecule per two T cells was captured by template switching. Age-related changes in TCR beta repertoire diversity were measured in the study by deep sequencing normalized with unique cDNA molecular identifiers. The donors were split into four age groups: young (average 16 years), middle-aged (roughly 42), aged (more than 60) and long-lived (roughly 86). Using the same blood draw, the study looked at two additional independent replicas of 1 million unique cDNA reads for two donors, one aged 18 to 29 and the other aged 80 or older.

What the authors observed across the whole study: As age increased, observed TCR beta diversity per million T cells dropped in a roughly linear way, and a significant reduction was already evident by age about 40. Compared with the aged group, the long-lived group had more naive CD4+ T cells, fewer expanded clones and increased TCR diversity, suggesting age selection. Bulk unsorted PBMC profiling prevented conclusive comparison of naive and antigen-experienced compartments. The percentage of naive T cells measured by flow cytometry correlated strongly with observed TCR beta diversity. Donor CMV infection status was unknown, potentially confounding age-related changes in expanded clonotypes. Estimates of total diversity based on one million sequenced T cells were regarded as lower bounds and as underestimates.

Including cysteine and phenylalanine, the CDR3 has 14 amino acids. Only the CDR3 region is kept as DNA, spanning 42 bases read in frame from base 1. Taken from the germline V gene, the CDR1 and CDR2 loops are KGHDR and SFDVKD. At least ten counts were recorded for this clonotype. The target of this receptor is not known. The junction and the germline gene differ at one end; a read error may be behind it. Donors were 30 to 45 systemically healthy Caucasian individuals from Russia aged roughly 6 to 90 years. Each donor gave around 9.9 milliliters of peripheral blood, collected into EDTA-treated Vacutainer tubes. PBMCs were isolated by Ficoll-Paque density-gradient centrifugation, with at least 6.5 million obtained per sample. Total RNA was extracted from PBMCs with Trizol reagent, with at least 6 micrograms obtained per sample. For every donor, flow cytometry on a PBMC aliquot measured the percentage of naive CD45RAhigh/CD27high T cells.

Preparation of the library involved 5' RACE. Sequencing used an Illumina HiSeq 2500. A second about 7 to 11 cycle PCR used a sample-barcoded 5' primer and a J-beta primer mix. A template-switch 5' adaptor carrying 12 random nucleotides introduced a unique molecular identifier onto each TCR beta cDNA molecule. Each sample yielded at least 3 million CDR3-containing paired-end reads. First-strand cDNA synthesis was performed from all RNA using the Mint cDNA synthesis kit, with priming by a TRBC-specific oligonucleotide. Following uracil-DNA glycosylase treatment, all cDNA underwent a first 18-cycle PCR with the universal primers M1SS and BC2_uni_R. Under the source paper's analysis protocol: Normalization of each sample was performed by random selection of 1 million high-quality reads, each carrying a distinct molecular identifier. Instead of being binned into consensus sequences, reads with shared molecular identifiers were discarded. MiTCR, run with a Q25 quality threshold and the strictest error-elimination algorithm, handled CDR3 identification, clonotype clustering and error correction. A nonparametric unseen species model using Euler transformation provided a lower-bound estimate of total TCR beta diversity. Clones were called with MiXCR by TCRdb after fastp trimmed the public reads at Q25, and only in-frame beta chains were retained. Merged by CDR3 protein, the rows form single entries marked with the most common genes and DNA. The V and J calls were determined by TCRdb, not by the authors. Within this sample are about 840,000 distinct CDR3 sequences, with about 28% of them counted one time only. The ten largest make up roughly a tenth of the sample.

The same data also contributed to another study, on T cells of mothers and their children. According to the second study: Donors were nine systemically healthy Caucasian individuals: three mothers and their six children. cDNA synthesis consumed the entire amount of extracted RNA, loaded at around 1.5 ug RNA in each 15 ul reaction. In the second PCR, sample barcodes and 2-4 random nucleotides were introduced via the M1S primer. Over 8.5 million TCR beta CDR3 reads came from each mother, compared with approximately 2.8 million reads from each child. In both related and unrelated pairs, thymic selection shapes the output of TCR recombination in a similar way, with inherited differences having only a minor effect. Normalized repertoire overlap in related mother-child pairs was always slightly higher than in unrelated mother-child pairs, but the difference was never significant. With a sensitivity of 90 to 100 clones per million clonotypes, no persistent microchimeric T cell clones were detected. Deep NGS was used in the study to compare the TCR beta repertoires of mothers and children and to look for features that separate related mother-child pairs from unrelated individuals. On average, the children were about 10 +/- 4 years old, while the mothers were approximately 41 +/- 4 years old. After adapters were ligated using NEBNext reagents, the libraries underwent 100+100 nt paired-end sequencing on an Illumina HiSeq 2000. Mother and child libraries were prepared a month apart and sequenced in separate runs to prevent cross-contamination. For each donor, somewhere between 500,000 and 2,000,000 distinct TCR beta clonotypes were identified. Naive TCR beta clonotypes were estimated from low-frequency clonotypes matched to each donor's FACS-determined naive share, without sorting.

Sequencing was carried out using blood. The receptor comes from a woman between 40 and 55 years old in good health. The sequence joins TRBV24-1 to TRBJ2-5; the D gene is perhaps TRBD2, on 6 matching bases. CDR3 sequence: CATSGGLPQGTQYF. Read as DNA, the sequence is TGTGCCACCAGTGGGGGACTGCCCCAAGGGACCCAGTACTTC.